The 5 T cell receptor beta chains reported below all come from one sample, sequenced in a study of T-cell memory formation after mild COVID-19. TCRdb reprocessed the 5' RACE reads via MiXCR and lists one record per CDR3 protein. The table lists about 430,000 distinct CDR3 sequences, 24% of them singletons, with around 8.8% in the top ten. The sequenced sample was PBMCs or a T cell subset sorted from them (not recorded which). The receptors were gathered from an adult woman who had mild COVID-19 (a few samples of this study predate the infection). Cell type and time point are not known.

This clonotype was counted between two and nine times. The rearrangement joins TRBV5-4 to TRBJ2-1; 8 positions agree with TRBD1. This CDR3 spans 15 amino acids. Trimming at V came to 1 base and at J to 4 bases, leaving 4 bases not matched to a gene. CDR1 is SGHNT, CDR2 YYREEE, per germline (reference sequence). The CDR3 DNA is TGTGCCAGCAGCTTGTTAGACAGGGGTTACAATGAGCAGTTCTTC. Amino acid sequence: CASSLLDRGYNEQFF.

This clonotype has a count of ten or more. The chain joins TRBV5-1 to TRBJ2-2; D is ambiguous. Germline CDR1 reads SGHRS; CDR2 reads YFSETQ. The CDR3 has 14 amino acids. Trimming shortened V by 6 bases and J by 4 bases, and 13 bases separated the two germline ends. CDR3 region: CASNVKDLTGELFF. The CDR3 nucleotides read TGCGCCAGCAACGTCAAGGACCTCACCGGGGAGCTGTTTTTT.

This sequence joins TRBV29-1 and TRBJ1-1; D not resolved. Trimming cost V 2 bases and J 1 base, with 14 bases left between them. Germline CDR1 is SQVTM and CDR2 is ANQGSEA. CDR3 length equals 15 residues. For the CDR3, the DNA is TGCAGCGTTGAACCTAGGACCCGCGGGAACACTGAAGCTTTCTTT. Amino acids: CSVEPRTRGNTEAFF.

The chain has TRBV18 and TRBJ2-1; D gene ambiguous. In germline, CDR1 is KGHSH, CDR2 LQKENI. CDR3 length: 12 residues. V dropped 1 base and J dropped 7 bases, with 5 bases sitting between them. CDR3: CASSPRLNEQFF. CDR3 coding DNA: TGTGCCAGCTCACCACGCCTTAATGAGCAGTTCTTC.

The chain links TRBV20-1 to TRBJ1-2; the D is unclear. From germline, CDR1 is DFQATT and CDR2 SNEGSKA (reference sequence). This CDR3 has 14 amino acids. Trimming left V 6 bases short and J 1 base short, with 15 bases between. The CDR3 bases are TGCAGTGCGGGAGGGTCCGGGGTTAACTATGGCTACACCTTC. Its translation: CSAGGSGVNYGYTF.